This TCR beta chain derives from a study of T cell clonality in common variable immunodeficiency. General study results and limits: Compared with healthy controls, CVID subjects showed increased TCRbeta clonality, mostly in about a third. CVID subjects shared fewer TCRbeta clones than healthy controls did. Fewer deletions and N-nucleotide insertions were reportedly seen in common variable immunodeficiency TCR beta sequences.

Remarks on this clone: Its antigen is still unknown. The read ends 3 residues shy of where the CDR3 ends; the end is completed using the germline J gene.

The table came from immunoSEQ multiplex PCR; TCRdb's copy has only in-frame clones and leaves some out. The profile covers approximately 29,000 clones, none occurring a single time. Diagnosis required reduced IgG, IgA and/or IgM with specific antibody deficiency. Blood samples were heparinized, roughly 5 to 8 ml per donor. CDR1 and CDR2 (germline): SGHVS, FQNEAQ. The CDR3 contains 11 residues. The V end lost 5 bases, the J end lost 6 bases, and 8 bases lay between the germline ends. The source material was peripheral blood mononuclear cells. The V gene is TRBV7-8, the J gene TRBJ2-7; perhaps TRBD1 as D (5 bases). This sequence was found in a human donor with common variable immunodeficiency. The sequenced CDR3 bases are TGTGCCAGCAGCGCCCAGGGCGAG. Amino acid sequence: CASSAQGE. The entire CDR3 is CASSAQGEQYF.